These 19 T cell receptor beta chains share one sample of origin, sequenced in a study of regulatory T cells in long-lasting Graves disease. Regarding time point: newly diagnosed GD, antithyroid drugs for less than 3 months. Following extraction of RNA from PBMCs, that RNA was used to make the TCR library. Arm-PCR of CDR3 regions and iRepertoire HTBI primers were the basis on which TCR beta libraries were built. TCRdb called the multiplex PCR reads again in MiXCR, with one record for every CDR3 protein. This table has under 800,000 distinct CDR3 sequences, less than 20% appearing once. This sample also appeared in a second study, on T cells in Graves' hyperthyroidism and ophthalmopathy.

This sample comprised peripheral blood mononuclear cells (PBMCs), obtained at new diagnosis, from a patient treated with antithyroid drugs. These receptors were collected from a woman in her 30s with Graves disease.

The sample holds many counts of this clonotype. V and J are TRBV24-1 and TRBJ1-4, with D unresolved. V gave up 4 bases and J gave up 10 bases, with 15 bases separating them. Per germline, CDR1 KGHDR and CDR2 SFDVKD. This CDR3 is built from 14 residues. CDR3 region: CATSEQAPGGKLFF. CDR3 DNA: TGTGCCACCAGTGAGCAGGCCCCGGGTGGAAAACTGTTTTTT.

Many counts were recorded for this clonotype. V is TRBV3-1 and J is TRBJ2-5; 16 bases agree with TRBD2. V was pared by 6 bases and J by 7 bases, with 2 bases of the junction left unmatched. The CDR3 has 14 amino acids. The germline gives CDR1 LGHDT, CDR2 YNNKEL (reference sequence). For the CDR3, the DNA is TGTGCCAGCAGGGGACTAGCGGGAGGGCGGACCCAGTACTTC. This encodes CASRGLAGGRTQYF.

As DNA, the CDR3 is TGCGCCAGCAGCTTCGGATTTACGGGGACAGATACGCAGTATTTT. Translated: CASSFGFTGTDTQYF. V and J are TRBV5-1 and TRBJ2-3; tentative D call: TRBD2 (5 bases). The V end was cut by 2 bases, the J end by 3 bases, with 13 bases between. From germline, CDR1 is SGHRS and CDR2 YFSETQ. The CDR3 runs to 15 residues.

The table lists this clonotype with a few counts. A much larger clonotype is one base distant, so this may be a read error. The rearrangement links TRBV6-1 to TRBJ1-2; no reliable D call. This CDR3 comprises 11 residues. Trimming pared 2 bases from V and 6 bases from J, leaving 4 bases between. Germline CDR1 reads MNHNS; CDR2 reads SASEGT. The CDR3 protein is CASSEWDGYTF. The DNA for the CDR3 is TGTGCCAGCAGTGAATGGGATGGCTACACCTTC.

This clonotype was picked up a small number of times. The rearrangement joins TRBV6-2 or TRBV6-3 to TRBJ1-4; D is undetermined. CDR1 and CDR2 (germline): MNHEY, SVGEGT. The CDR3 contains 15 residues. The ends were cut back, 0 bases at V and 5 bases at J, with 10 bases in the middle. The CDR3 DNA reads TGTGCCAGCAGTTACTCGCCACAGACGAATGAAAAACTGTTTTTT. It specifies CASSYSPQTNEKLFF.

Only a few counts were recorded for this clonotype. The J gene is TRBJ1-3, the V gene TRBV20-1; the D gene is possibly TRBD1 (6 bases). The CDR3 has 19 residues. V was shortened by 0 bases and J by 0 bases, with 21 bases between the two germline ends. Germline CDR1 is DFQATT and CDR2 is SNEGSKA (reference sequence). The CDR3, as DNA: TGCAGTGCTAGAGAGGGGAGGTTCGGGACACCGAACTCTGGAAACACCATATATTTT. Translation: CSAREGRFGTPNSGNTIYF.

The chain recombines TRBV18 with TRBJ2-1; D is unclear. Trimming cost V 6 bases and J 5 bases, with 11 bases left between them. Germline V gives CDR1 KGHSH, CDR2 LQKENI. The CDR3 has 13 residues. The CDR3 is CASSMDQNNEQFF. The CDR3 DNA reads TGTGCCAGCTCCATGGACCAAAACAATGAGCAGTTCTTC.

The chain links TRBV20-1 to TRBJ2-2; TRBD1 matches at 7 bases. The CDR3 is 15 residues long. The germline V gene encodes CDR1 DFQATT and CDR2 SNEGSKA (reference sequence). V was clipped by 0 bases and J by 5 bases; unmatched bases: 6. The CDR3 DNA is TGCAGTGCTAGAGATCAGGGGGTCGGTACCGGGGAGCTGTTTTTT. Translating it yields CSARDQGVGTGELFF.

This clonotype turned up a few times. CDR3 nucleotide sequence: TGTGCCAGCAGCGTGGGAAGTTCACCCCTCCACTTT. The encoded protein is CASSVGSSPLHF. The V and J genes are TRBV9 and TRBJ1-6; D is unclear. The CDR3 extends over 12 amino acids. The V gene's germline CDR1 is SGDLS and CDR2 YYNGEE. Trimming pared 2 bases from V and 9 bases from J, leaving 6 bases between.

The CDR3 reads CASRGTPEYTGELFF. The CDR3 region has the DNA TGTGCCAGCAGGGGGACGCCCGAGTACACCGGGGAGCTGTTTTTT. The chain employs TRBV9 and TRBJ2-2; D is tentatively TRBD1 or TRBD2 (5 bases each). Germline CDR1 SGDLS, CDR2 YYNGEE. Trimming pared 5 bases from V and 3 bases from J, leaving 14 bases between. This CDR3 is built from 15 residues.

This clonotype was seen more than once but under ten times. The chain carries TRBV6-1 and TRBJ1-3; weak D call: TRBD1 (5 bases). The CDR3 spans 14 residues. CDR1 is MNHNS, CDR2 SASEGT, per germline. V shed 8 bases and J shed 4 bases, with 15 bases lying between them. CDR3 in amino acids: CASRGSGQGNTIYF. The DNA for the CDR3 is TGTGCCAGCCGAGGGTCAGGGCAAGGAAACACCATATATTTT.

This clonotype came up a few times. The CDR3 sequence is CASSQDRMDGNTIYF. The CDR3 bases are TGTGCCAGCAGCCAAGACAGAATGGACGGAAACACCATATATTTT. This chain uses TRBV3-1 with TRBJ1-3; D not certain. The CDR3 loop spans 15 amino acids. Between the trimmed V and J ends, which lost 0 bases and 4 bases, there was a span of 10 bases. CDR1 LGHDT and CDR2 YNNKEL come from the germline V gene (reference sequence).

V gene TRBV4-1 combines with J gene TRBJ1-2; weak D call: TRBD1 (6 bases). Per germline, CDR1 MGHRA and CDR2 YSYEKL. V dropped 1 base and J dropped 7 bases, with 13 bases sitting between them. The CDR3 consists of 14 residues. The CDR3 here is CASSQGGRVFGYTF. The CDR3 DNA reads as TGCGCCAGCAGCCAAGGGGGGCGCGTCTTTGGCTACACCTTC.

The rearrangement uses TRBV19 and TRBJ2-7; TRBD1 agrees at 10 bases. J lost 3 bases, V lost 2 bases, and 7 bases had no gene match. From germline, CDR1 is LNHDA and CDR2 SQIVND (reference sequence). The CDR3 loop spans 16 amino acids. This CDR3 is CASSIHPTGGGYEQYF. CDR3 DNA sequence: TGTGCCAGTAGTATACATCCGACAGGGGGCGGCTACGAGCAGTACTTC.

The rearrangement links TRBV30 to TRBJ1-6; D not resolved. Between the trimmed V and J ends, which lost 0 bases and 17 bases, there was a span of 20 bases. This CDR3 is 14 amino acids long. The germline gives CDR1 GTSNPN, CDR2 SVGIG (reference sequence). The CDR3 coding sequence is TGTGCCTGGAGTGTCTCCTTGGGCCTCTCTAGGGTCCACTTT. It codes for CAWSVSLGLSRVHF.

This clonotype showed up many times. This CDR3 reads CASSPDRGNTQYF. CDR3 nucleotides: TGTGCCAGCAGCCCGGACAGGGGGAATACGCAGTATTTT. This chain joins TRBV7-2 and TRBJ2-3, with 10 bases fitting TRBD1. The germline V gene encodes CDR1 SGHTA and CDR2 FQGNSA. The CDR3 covers 13 residues. The V and J ends lost 5 bases and 7 bases, in that order; junction bases with no gene match: 3.

The chain couples TRBV5-1 to TRBJ2-1; D call uncertain. The germline V gene has CDR1 SGHRS and CDR2 YFSETQ. The CDR3 consists of 19 residues. V was pared by 4 bases and J by 1 base, with 24 bases between. Here the CDR3 reads CASSGRGGGRLISYNEQFF. The CDR3 DNA follows: TGCGCCAGCAGCGGACGTGGTGGCGGACGATTAATTTCCTACAATGAGCAGTTCTTC.

This clonotype occurred a few times. This chain connects TRBV11-2 to TRBJ1-2; D perhaps matches TRBD1 (5 bases). Trimming pared 1 base from V and 4 bases from J, leaving 13 bases between. Germline V gene sequence: CDR1 SGHAT, CDR2 FQNNGV. The CDR3 consists of 15 residues. DNA of the CDR3: TGTGCCAGCAGCTTAGGACAGTTCGGTAGCTATGGCTACACCTTC. It is translated as CASSLGQFGSYGYTF.

The rearrangement uses TRBV20-1 and TRBJ2-1; 9 bases are shared with TRBD1. This CDR3 has 15 amino acids. V lost 6 bases to trimming and J lost 0 bases; unmatched junction nucleotides: 6. Germline V gene sequence: CDR1 DFQATT, CDR2 SNEGSKA (reference sequence). The CDR3, as DNA: TGCAGTGCCCGGGACAGGGCAGGCTCCTACAATGAGCAGTTCTTC. Translating it yields CSARDRAGSYNEQFF.